A single TCR beta chain is shown here with its context. Its antigen remains unidentified. Using immunoSEQ multiplex PCR, the repertoire was profiled, and TCRdb retains in-frame clones only, with some absent. The table shows about 76,000 clones, with roughly 84% occurring only once. This record belongs to a study of glioma-infiltrating T cells after dendritic cell vaccination. Background on the study: Patients had newly diagnosed or recurrent glioblastoma and received dendritic cell vaccines. Findings and limits, study-wide: Patients with more pretreatment TILs had longer time to progression and survival. Survival was not directly related to TCR clonality in these patients.

There are 15 residues in the CDR3. V lost 6 bases and J lost 9, with 22 bases in between. Germline V gene sequence: CDR1 SGHRS, CDR2 YFSETQ. Documented time point: after dendritic cell vaccination, including at tumor progression/relapse. The source is a human donor with glioblastoma. The material sequenced was blood, taken after dendritic cell vaccination. The chain is built from TRBV5-1 and TRBJ2-1, with D maybe TRBD1 (7 bases). Here the CDR3 reads CASKLQGGLFGEQFF. The CDR3 nucleotides are TGCGCCAGCAAACTCCAGGGGGGCCTTTTCGGTGAGCAGTTCTTC.